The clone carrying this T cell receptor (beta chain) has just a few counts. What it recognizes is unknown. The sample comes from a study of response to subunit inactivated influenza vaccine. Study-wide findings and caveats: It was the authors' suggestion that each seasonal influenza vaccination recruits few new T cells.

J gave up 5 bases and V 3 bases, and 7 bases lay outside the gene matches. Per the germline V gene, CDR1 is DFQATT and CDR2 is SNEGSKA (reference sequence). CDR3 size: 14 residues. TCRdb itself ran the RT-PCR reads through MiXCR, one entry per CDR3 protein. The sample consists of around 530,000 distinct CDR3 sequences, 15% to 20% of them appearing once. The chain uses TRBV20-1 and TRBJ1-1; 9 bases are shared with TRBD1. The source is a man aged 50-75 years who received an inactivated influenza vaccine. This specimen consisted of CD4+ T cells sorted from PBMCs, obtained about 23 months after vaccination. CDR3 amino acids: CSASTGGRGTEAFF. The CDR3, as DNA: TGCAGTGCTAGTACAGGGGGCAGGGGAACTGAAGCTTTCTTT.